This is a list of T cell receptor beta chains from one sample in a study of T cells in narcolepsy. The repertoire was sequenced with immunoSEQ multiplex PCR; TCRdb's copy has only in-frame clones and lacks some. The sample consists of some 35,000 clones, 81% of them appearing once. The sequenced sample consisted of memory (CD45RA-) CD4+ T cells from blood. All receptors derive from a human donor in good health. The CDR3 runs from the conserved cysteine through the conserved F or W.

CASSNYGETQYF	TRBV11-2	TRBJ2-5
CASSQDEGLNTGELFF	TRBV4-1	TRBJ2-2
CASRKQGLENIQYF	TRBV6-5	TRBJ2-4
CASHGQNYGYTF	TRBV10-3	TRBJ1-2
CASIPGTSYYNEQFF	TRBV6-6	TRBJ2-1
CATEGRPNEKLFF	TRBV19	TRBJ1-4
CASSLEDRGYGYTF	TRBV7-6	TRBJ1-2
CASSPRQVGVRGETQYF	TRBV5-8	TRBJ2-5
CASSLAGGTSGINEQFF	TRBV7-8	TRBJ2-1
CASSLVTANTEAFF	TRBV5-1	TRBJ1-1
CASSPRVAEKLFF	TRBV27	TRBJ1-4
CASSFASGASSYEQYF	TRBV7-8	.
CAGADLSTDTQYF	TRBV2	TRBJ2-3
CSAGNNEQFF	TRBV20-1	TRBJ2-1
CASSGLGFLINTEAFF	TRBV4-1	TRBJ1-1
CASSLGTGGWTDTQYF	TRBV13	TRBJ2-3
CASIRVSGTYEQYF	TRBV6-5	TRBJ2-7
CASSSGPGQPQHF	TRBV6-6	TRBJ1-5
CASSLVAQGSLGGYTF	TRBV5-4	TRBJ1-2
CASSLVVRESGNTIYF	TRBV7-9	TRBJ1-3
CASSETLDRVKQYF	TRBV2	TRBJ2-7
CASSLGQSNEQFF	TRBV5-5	TRBJ2-1
CASSPPLAGGRSYNEQFF	TRBV18	TRBJ2-1
CASSAPRTGMNTEAFF	TRBV19	TRBJ1-1
CASSLGGLAGQETQYF	TRBV7-9	TRBJ2-5
CASSLPGAGKHNEQFF	TRBV5-8	TRBJ2-1
CASSYSRGGESGYTF	TRBV6-5	TRBJ1-2
CASSSSPGGEKLFF	TRBV27	TRBJ1-4
CASSLFETSGKETQYF	TRBV11-2	TRBJ2-5
CASSEGPPSGPSPLHF	TRBV6-1	TRBJ1-6
CASSPTGITDTQYF	TRBV7-9	TRBJ2-3
CASSLVSMQGYEQYF	TRBV5-1	TRBJ2-7
CASAGGFGTDTQYF	TRBV25-1	TRBJ2-3
CASSLIVTGTGTF	TRBV2	TRBJ1-2
CASSQDLPGLAGGNEQFF	TRBV4-2	TRBJ2-1
CASSEGPGRGTQYF	TRBV2	TRBJ2-5
CASSSPLGKNIQYF	TRBV11-3	TRBJ2-4
CASSIVRAAVGYGYTF	TRBV19	TRBJ1-2
CASTYGQGYGYTF	TRBV10-1	TRBJ1-2
CAWSPGQSRVGKLFF	TRBV30	TRBJ1-4
CSGGGGFHTDTQYF	TRBV29-1	TRBJ2-3
CSVEGAAGARNTIYF	TRBV29-1	TRBJ1-3
CASSRDRGPGGYGYTF	TRBV19	TRBJ1-2
CASSGTLAETQYF	TRBV6-1	TRBJ2-5
CASRKQANTEAFF	TRBV10-1	TRBJ1-1
CASSLGAGGRTGELFF	TRBV5-1	TRBJ2-2
CASSQERPSSYNEQFF	TRBV4-1	TRBJ2-1
CASSLPGYGYTF	TRBV5-1	TRBJ1-2